This T cell receptor (beta chain) appears in the sequencing data of a study of T-cell reconstitution after alpha-beta-depleted transplantation in children. Study-level points and caveats: Several hundred expanded graft clones reportedly gave rise to the alpha-beta T cells present about two months after transplant. Counts and diversity of T cells one year after transplant came mostly from newly produced T cells. Diversity of TCRbeta at day 60 was high in some patients, arising from surviving recipient T cells and thymic progenitors.

The TCRbeta library was prepared with unique molecular identifiers. MiXCR, run by TCRdb on the PCR reads, gives a single entry per CDR3 protein. Of about 70,000 distinct CDR3 sequences in the sample, approximately 10% were seen once. The germline V gene has CDR1 GTSNPN and CDR2 SVGIG (reference sequence). The J segment lost 5 bases and the V segment lost 5 bases, leaving 9 bases of the junction unmatched. The CDR3 extends over 14 amino acids. The sample holds many counts of this clonotype. Its antigen is undetermined. This TCR came from a boy aged 5-17 years with acute myeloid leukemia, due to receive a stem cell transplant. This specimen was PBMCs, taken before TCRalphabeta/CD19-depleted stem cell transplant. The chain links TRBV30 to TRBJ2-5; 9 bases align to TRBD2. CDR3 sequence reads: CAWESLAGVETQYF. The CDR3 nucleotides are TGTGCCTGGGAGAGCTTAGCGGGAGTTGAGACCCAGTACTTC.